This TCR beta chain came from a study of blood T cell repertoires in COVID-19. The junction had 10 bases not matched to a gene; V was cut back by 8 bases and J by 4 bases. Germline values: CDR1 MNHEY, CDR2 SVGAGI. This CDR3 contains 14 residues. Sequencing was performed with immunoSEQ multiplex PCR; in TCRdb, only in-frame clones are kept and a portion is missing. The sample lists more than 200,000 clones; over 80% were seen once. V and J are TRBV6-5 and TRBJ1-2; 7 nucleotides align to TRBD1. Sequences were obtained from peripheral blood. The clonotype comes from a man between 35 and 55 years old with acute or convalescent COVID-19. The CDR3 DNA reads TGTGCCAGCTACAGGGGCGCGTGGGGCTATGGCTACACCTTC. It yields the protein CASYRGAWGYGYTF.